One and the same sample provided the 28 T cell receptor beta chains below, sequenced in a study of neurological immune-mediated disorders. MiXCR, run by TCRdb on the 5' RACE reads, gives a single entry per CDR3 protein. The sample contains tens of thousands of distinct CDR3 sequences, about 3.4% of which appear only once. The specimen was PBMCs. All receptors derive from a man aged 35 to 55 with multiple sclerosis.

Ten or more counts support this clonotype. The gene calls are TRBV7-2 and TRBJ2-7; D not resolved. The CDR3 has 12 amino acids. Germline CDR1 is SGHTA and CDR2 is FQGNSA. The germline V and J ends were trimmed by 6 bases and 3 bases, with 9 bases remaining between them. CDR3: CASRGDLYEQYF. CDR3 DNA: TGTGCCAGCAGGGGCGACCTCTACGAGCAGTACTTC. Based on the CDR3 plus reference TRBV7-2 and TRBJ2-7, the full variable domain is GAGVSQSPSNKVTEKGKDVELRCDPISGHTALYWYRQSLGQGLEFLIYFQGNSAPDKSGLPSDRFSAERTGGSVSTLTIQRTQQEDSAVYLCASRGDLYEQYFGPGTRLTVT.

This clonotype was observed at least ten times. This chain links TRBV27 with TRBJ1-1; no clear D. The CDR3 is made up of 15 amino acids. V dropped 0 bases and J dropped 2 bases, with 10 bases sitting between them. Germline V gene lookup returns CDR1 MNHEY and CDR2 SMNVEV (reference sequence). CDR3 DNA sequence: TGTGCCAGCAGTTTATCGAAGGCAGGCAACACTGAAGCTTTCTTT. This sequence encodes CASSLSKAGNTEAFF.

The chain has TRBV3-1 and TRBJ2-5, with 7 bases fitting TRBD2. There are 15 residues in the CDR3. Trimming took 4 bases from V and 5 from J; bases not matched to a gene: 10. Germline values: CDR1 LGHDT, CDR2 YNNKEL (reference sequence). The CDR3 sequence: CASSRNLAVMETQYF. The CDR3 DNA reads as TGTGCCAGCAGCCGGAACCTAGCGGTGATGGAGACCCAGTACTTC.

This clonotype was counted at least ten times. The gene calls are TRBV20-1 and TRBJ2-5, with D perhaps assigned TRBD1 or TRBD2 (5 bases each). Trimming took off 6 bases at V and 4 bases at J, with 21 bases between the two ends. The CDR3 runs 15 residues. CDR1 DFQATT and CDR2 SNEGSKA come from the germline V gene (reference sequence). The DNA for the CDR3 is TGCAGTGCCAAGGCCGGGACGGAGCGAAGAGAGACCCAGTACTTC. Protein product: CSAKAGTERRETQYF.

This clonotype was seen a few times. One base away lies a much larger clone, so this may be a sequencing read error. The rearrangement joins TRBV4-1 to TRBJ2-5, with D perhaps TRBD1 or TRBD2 (7 bases each). Germline V lookup: CDR1 MGHRA, CDR2 YSYEKL. The CDR3 consists of 14 residues. Written as DNA, the CDR3 is TGCGCCAGCAGCCCAGGGGGGGCTCTAGAGAACCAGTACTTC. Encoded protein: CASSPGGALENQYF.

There are many counts of this clonotype. As DNA, the CDR3 is TGTGCCAGCAGTTCCCCCGCGGGACCTAACTATGGCTACACCTTC. Amino acid sequence: CASSSPAGPNYGYTF. The rearrangement links TRBV6-5 to TRBJ1-2, with D possibly being TRBD1 (5 bases). Germline V gene lookup returns CDR1 MNHEY and CDR2 SVGAGI. V was shortened by 4 bases and J by 0 bases, with 12 bases between the two germline ends. This CDR3 has 15 amino acids.

At least ten counts were recorded for this clonotype. V and J are TRBV5-1 and TRBJ2-7, with 7 bases that match TRBD1. This CDR3 has 13 residues. The ends lost 8 bases at V and 2 bases at J; junction bases unmatched: 7. The germline CDR1 and CDR2 sequences are SGHRS and YFSETQ. CDR3 DNA sequence: TGCGCCAGTCACGGACAGGTGGCCTACGAGCAGTACTTC. Amino acids: CASHGQVAYEQYF.

This clonotype was seen at least ten times. The rearrangement links TRBV12-3 or TRBV12-4 to TRBJ2-1; 9 nucleotides line up with TRBD2. The CDR3 has 15 amino acids. Trimming cost V 7 bases and J 3 bases; bases outside gene matches: 7. CDR3 loop: CASTTQTSGYNEQFF. For the CDR3, the DNA is TGTGCCAGCACCACTCAGACTAGCGGCTACAATGAGCAGTTCTTC.

This clonotype was detected ten times or more. V gene TRBV28 combines with J gene TRBJ2-3; TRBD2 matches at 11 bases. Germline values: CDR1 MDHEN, CDR2 SYDVKM. Trimming at V came to 4 bases and at J to 3 bases, leaving 9 bases not matched to a gene. There are 17 residues in the CDR3. CDR3 amino acids: CASSSPFRLAGTDTQYF. CDR3 sequence (DNA): TGTGCCAGCAGTTCTCCCTTCAGACTAGCGGGGACAGATACGCAGTATTTT.

This clonotype was found many times. The chain has TRBV5-1 and TRBJ2-2; weak D call: TRBD1 (6 bases). The V end was cut by 4 bases, the J end by 3 bases, with 16 bases between. Germline V CDR1 and CDR2: SGHRS, YFSETQ. The CDR3 consists of 16 residues. CDR3 sequence (DNA): TGCGCCAGCAGCCGCGATGGGCAGGGGTACACCGGGGAGCTGTTTTTT. Encoded protein: CASSRDGQGYTGELFF.

This clonotype came up many times. V gene TRBV10-2 combines with J gene TRBJ1-1, with TRBD1 matching 7 bases. V lost 6 bases, J lost 0 bases, and 7 bases stayed unmatched. This CDR3 spans 15 amino acids. The germline CDR1 and CDR2 sequences are WSHSY and SAAADI. The CDR3 DNA sequence: TGCGCCAGCAGCAACAGGGGCAGTATGAACACTGAAGCTTTCTTT. This encodes CASSNRGSMNTEAFF.

This clonotype was counted between two and nine times. CDR3 amino acids: CDTGKGNTEAFF. CDR3 nucleotides: TGTGACACCGGGAAGGGGAACACTGAAGCTTTCTTT. The chain recombines TRBV10-3 with TRBJ1-1; D gene uncertain. CDR1 and CDR2 from the germline V gene are ENHRY and SYGVKD. The CDR3 spans 12 residues.

This clonotype appeared a few times. Just one base apart from a much larger clone, this may be a read error. The chain combines TRBV20-1 with TRBJ2-6; a possible D gene is TRBD1 (5 bases). The length of the CDR3 is 14 residues. Germline V gene data show CDR1 as DFQATT and CDR2 as SNEGSKA (reference sequence). Written as DNA, the CDR3 is TGCAGTGCTAGAGACAGCTCTGGGGCCAAAGTCCTGACTTTC. This encodes CSARDSSGAKVLTF.

In this sample, this clonotype turned up many times. J is TRBJ1-2 and V is TRBV20-1, with 7 bases matching TRBD1. CDR1 DFQATT and CDR2 SNEGSKA come from the germline V gene (reference sequence). Unmatched junction bases numbered 11, after V lost 6 bases and J lost 4 bases. The CDR3 covers 14 residues. In nucleotides, the CDR3 is TGCAGTGCCGAAAGACAGGGAGATGTCTATGGCTACACCTTC. Its protein is CSAERQGDVYGYTF.

This clonotype was found a few times. Just one base apart from a much larger clone, this may be a read error. The J gene is TRBJ2-1, the V gene TRBV20-1; a possible D gene is TRBD2 (5 bases). The CDR3 has 15 residues. The ends were cut back, 5 bases at V and 0 bases at J, with 14 bases in the middle. Germline values: CDR1 DFQATT, CDR2 SNEGSKA (reference sequence). CDR3 region: CSAPQSGSSYNEQFF. As DNA, the CDR3 is TGCAGTGCTCCCCAAAGCGGAAGCTCCTACAATGAGCAGTTCTTC.

Concerning this clonotype: The junction departs from the called germline gene at one end, perhaps through a read error. This chain joins TRBV5-1 and TRBJ1-6; D might be TRBD1 (6 bases). The CDR3 runs to 17 residues. Germline lookup yields CDR1 SGHRS and CDR2 YFSETQ. In DNA form, the CDR3 reads TGCGCCAGCAGCTTGGGCCCCCTTGTTGGGGGGCACTCAACCCTCAACTTT. It specifies CASSLGPLVGGHSTLNF.

The table lists this clonotype with many counts. V is TRBV7-2 and J is TRBJ2-1, with D tentatively TRBD2 (7 bases). V lost 3 bases to trimming and J lost 0 bases, with 9 bases between them. This CDR3 contains 15 residues. Per germline, CDR1 SGHTA and CDR2 FQGNSA. Here the CDR3 reads CASSLRGGSYNEQFF. The DNA for the CDR3 is TGTGCCAGCAGCTTGAGGGGGGGCTCCTACAATGAGCAGTTCTTC.

This clonotype was recorded many times. The J gene is TRBJ1-1, the V gene TRBV5-1, with D possibly matching TRBD1 (5 bases). V dropped 4 bases and J dropped 3 bases, with 10 bases sitting between them. The CDR3 loop spans 13 amino acids. CDR1 SGHRS and CDR2 YFSETQ come from the germline V gene. The CDR3 spells CASSPTADTEAFF. CDR3 in DNA: TGCGCCAGCAGCCCGACAGCGGACACTGAAGCTTTCTTT.

The chain links TRBV12-5 to TRBJ2-2; 13 bases agree with TRBD2. V was pared by 7 bases and J by 4 bases, with 12 bases of the junction left unmatched. The germline CDR1 and CDR2 sequences are LGHNT and FRNRAP. The CDR3 totals 18 residues. The CDR3 region is CASATGTSGATGTGELFF. CDR3 bases: TGTGCTAGTGCTACTGGGACTAGCGGGGCCACCGGCACCGGGGAGCTGTTTTTT.

Turning to this clonotype: A clone one base away is much larger, so this may be a read error. The rearrangement uses TRBV20-1 and TRBJ2-3; D unresolved. The CDR3 is 13 amino acids. The germline gives CDR1 DFQATT, CDR2 SNEGSKA (reference sequence). Trimming took 7 bases from V and 1 from J, leaving 12 bases between them. CDR3 protein: CSDPAEGTDTQYF. Written as DNA, the CDR3 is TGCAGTGATCCCGCGGAAGGCACAGATACGCAGTATTTT.

This clonotype was observed many times. The chain employs TRBV5-5 and TRBJ1-1; the match to TRBD1 covers 7 bases. The CDR3 contains 15 residues. V trimming: 4 bases; J trimming: 3 bases; junction bases outside the gene matches: 9. Germline V gives CDR1 SGHKS, CDR2 YYEKEE (reference sequence). The CDR3, as DNA: TGTGCCAGCAGCCCCAGACAGGGAATCGACACTGAAGCTTTCTTT. As protein: CASSPRQGIDTEAFF.

This clonotype was detected ten times or more. The rearrangement uses TRBV5-4 and TRBJ2-3; no clear D gene. Germline-derived CDR1 and CDR2 are SGHNT and YYREEE (reference sequence). The CDR3 sequence is 16 residues long. V was trimmed by 2 bases and J by 0 bases, leaving 13 bases between them. For the CDR3, the DNA is TGTGCCAGCAGCTTTGAGGTAGACGGGAGCACAGATACGCAGTATTTT. Translated, it gives CASSFEVDGSTDTQYF. Full variable domain (outside the CDR3, taken from reference TRBV5-4 and TRBJ2-3): ETGVTQSPTHLIKTRGQQVTLRCSSQSGHNTVSWYQQALGQGPQFIFQYYREEENGRGNFPPRFSGLQFPNYSSELNVNALELDDSALYLCASSFEVDGSTDTQYFGPGTRLTVL.

This clonotype appeared many times. The rearrangement links TRBV7-2 to TRBJ1-5; a possible D gene is TRBD1 (6 bases). Trimming removed 7 bases at V and 3 bases at J, with 13 bases between. CDR1 is SGHTA, CDR2 FQGNSA, per germline. There are 14 residues in the CDR3. The CDR3 reads CASTGGAFNQPQHF. As DNA, the CDR3 is TGTGCCAGCACCGGGGGGGCCTTCAATCAGCCCCAGCATTTT.

This clonotype was seen ten or more times. J is TRBJ2-3 and V is TRBV12-3 or TRBV12-4; D remains unclear. This CDR3 region has 16 residues. V dropped 5 bases and J dropped 0 bases, with 15 bases sitting between them. CDR3 DNA sequence: TGTGCCAGCAGTATCGGGCCTGACCATAGCACAGATACGCAGTATTTT. As protein: CASSIGPDHSTDTQYF.

This clonotype was counted many times. V usage is TRBV9 and J usage is TRBJ2-3; 10 nucleotides match TRBD1. Germline CDR1 and CDR2: SGDLS and YYNGEE. The V gene end was trimmed by 4 bases and the J gene end by 5 bases; junction bases not matched to a gene: 10. This CDR3 is 16 amino acids long. In DNA, the CDR3 is TGTGCCAGCAGCTCCGCTGGGACAGGGGATGGAGATACGCAGTATTTT. Amino acids: CASSSAGTGDGDTQYF.

As for this clonotype: A single base separates this from a much larger clone, so it may be a read error. This rearrangement joins TRBV20-1 to TRBJ2-6; TRBD1 matches at 10 bases. CDR3 size: 16 residues. The germline gives CDR1 DFQATT, CDR2 SNEGSKA (reference sequence). In DNA form, the CDR3 reads TGCAGTGCTAGGGGGACAGGGGTTTCCGGGGCCAAAGTCCTGACTTTC. The encoded protein is CSARGTGVSGAKVLTF.

Many counts were recorded for this clonotype. The chain joins TRBV9 to TRBJ1-1, with D perhaps TRBD1 (5 bases). This CDR3 is built from 13 residues. The germline V and J ends were trimmed by 4 bases and 8 bases, with 15 bases remaining between them. The germline CDR1 and CDR2 sequences are SGDLS and YYNGEE. The DNA of the CDR3 is TGTGCCAGCAGCCCTCTCATAGGGGCAGAAGCTTTCTTT. This encodes CASSPLIGAEAFF.

This clonotype has at least ten counts. The chain is built from TRBV5-1 and TRBJ1-2, with 7 bases matching TRBD1. The trim removed 4 bases at V and 4 bases at J, leaving 10 bases unmatched. Germline CDR1 is SGHRS and CDR2 is YFSETQ. The length of the CDR3 is 15 residues. The CDR3 sequence is CASSPETGTAYGYTF. The CDR3 DNA sequence: TGCGCCAGCAGCCCCGAGACCGGGACAGCCTATGGCTACACCTTC.